This TCR beta chain is from a study of T cells in localized non-small cell lung cancer. Repertoires were generated with immunoSEQ multiplex PCR, while TCRdb's copy carries only in-frame clones and drops some. The sample yields more than 40,000 clones, 70% to 90% seen once. Germline V CDR1 and CDR2: SEHNR, FQNEAQ (reference sequence). J gave up 6 bases and V 5 bases, and 8 bases lay outside the gene matches. The CDR3 spans 15 residues. The rearrangement uses TRBV7-9 and TRBJ2-1; TRBD2 agrees at 9 bases. Material: PBMCs, obtained before any cancer treatment. This clonotype was obtained from a man between 40 and 70 years old with stage II lung adenocarcinoma. CDR3 nucleotide sequence: TGTGCCAGCAGCGCGTGGCGGGGGGGCCCCAATGAGCAGTTCTTC. It yields the protein CASSAWRGGPNEQFF.